The present T cell receptor beta chain was sequenced within a study of cytomegalovirus exposure and HLA in healthy donors. As regards this clone: Its antigen is unidentified.

Samples came from healthy bone marrow donors. Study-wide results and caveats: The productive fraction for most TCR beta V segments was about 90% or about 30% in an earlier analysis.

This PCR relied on a set of 60 Vbeta primers and 13 Jbeta primers. This table comes from immunoSEQ multiplex PCR, and its TCRdb copy is limited to in-frame clones, with some not included. In the table there are fewer than 250,000 clones, about four fifths of which are singletons. Trimming shortened V by 3 bases and J by 9 bases, and 19 bases separated the two germline ends. Germline values: CDR1 SGHNT, CDR2 YYREEE (reference sequence). The length of the CDR3 is 16 residues. The sample was PBMCs. The chain recombines TRBV5-4 with TRBJ1-6; D might be TRBD1 (5 bases). The TCR sequence derives from a woman in her thirties in good health and CMV-seropositive. CDR3 amino acids: CASSWGDQGVGSPLHF. The DNA for the CDR3 is TGTGCCAGCAGCTGGGGGGACCAGGGTGTCGGTTCACCCCTCCACTTT.